The next 21 T cell receptor beta chains were all read from a single sample in a study of blood T cell repertoires in COVID-19. TCRdb's copy holds only in-frame clones and misses some; the assay was immunoSEQ multiplex PCR. The sample lists 150,000 to 200,000 clones, 80% to 90% seen once, with 3.3% in the top ten. Sequenced input: peripheral blood. These receptors came from a man in his sixties with acute or convalescent COVID-19.

The V gene is TRBV18, the J gene TRBJ1-6, with 7 positions matching TRBD1. The V and J ends lost 2 bases and 2 bases, in that order; junction bases with no gene match: 3. Germline V gene sequence: CDR1 KGHSH, CDR2 LQKENI. The CDR3 length is 16 residues. The chain's CDR3 is CASSPSDRAYNSPLHF. The CDR3 region has the DNA TGTGCCAGCTCACCATCCGACAGGGCCTATAATTCACCCCTCCACTTT. The full variable domain, rest sourced from reference TRBV18 and TRBJ1-6, is NAGVMQNPRHLVRRRGQEARLRCSPMKGHSHVYWYRQLPEEGLKFMVYLQKENIIDESGMPKERFSAEFPKEGPSILRIQQVVRGDSAAYFCASSPSDRAYNSPLHFGNGTRLTVT.

In nucleotides, the CDR3 is TGTGCCAGCAGCCGGGGAAGTGTCACAGATACGCAGTATTTT. Translated: CASSRGSVTDTQYF. This rearrangement joins TRBV5-4 to TRBJ2-3; D possibly corresponds to TRBD2 (5 bases). V dropped 4 bases and J dropped 2 bases, with 11 bases sitting between them. CDR3 length: 14 residues. CDR1 is SGHNT, CDR2 YYREEE, per germline (reference sequence).

The chain links TRBV7-6 to TRBJ2-2; no firm D call. The CDR3 has 15 residues. Germline CDR1 reads SGHVS; CDR2 reads FNYEAQ. V dropped 5 bases and J dropped 4 bases, with 14 bases sitting between them. The CDR3 coding sequence is TGTGCCAGCAGCCCCGATTTGATGAGCACCGGGGAGCTGTTTTTT. This sequence encodes CASSPDLMSTGELFF.

This chain links TRBV28 with TRBJ1-2; TRBD1 might be the D (5 bases). The V gene lost 7 bases and the J gene lost 0 bases, with 9 bases spanning the gap. Germline V lookup: CDR1 MDHEN, CDR2 SYDVKM. The CDR3 loop spans 13 amino acids. The CDR3 region has the DNA TGTGCCAGCAAGGACACCTCTAACTATGGCTACACCTTC. Translating it yields CASKDTSNYGYTF.

The rearrangement links TRBV27 to TRBJ2-3; 9 bases map to TRBD1. The J segment lost 2 bases and the V segment lost 5 bases, leaving 23 bases of the junction unmatched. The CDR3 totals 21 residues. Germline V lookup: CDR1 MNHEY, CDR2 SMNVEV (reference sequence). DNA of the CDR3: TGTGCCAGCAGTCCTCCGGGACAGGGTTTCTACGGCAAGTCCTCCACAGATACGCAGTATTTT. Encoded protein: CASSPPGQGFYGKSSTDTQYF.

The V and J genes are TRBV7-9 and TRBJ2-1; 10 bases map to TRBD1. V was clipped by 8 bases and J by 9 bases; unmatched bases: 16. CDR3 length: 16 amino acids. In germline, CDR1 is SEHNR, CDR2 FQNEAQ (reference sequence). The CDR3: CASSRTGTGVVGEQFF. CDR3 coding DNA: TGTGCCAGCTCCCGTACCGGGACAGGGGTTGTTGGTGAGCAGTTCTTC.

This clone was picked up one time. The V gene is TRBV13, the J gene TRBJ1-1, with 9 bases lining up with TRBD1. Looked up from germline, CDR1 is PRHDT and CDR2 is FYEKMQ (reference sequence). Trimming at V came to 5 bases and at J to 4 bases, leaving 14 bases not matched to a gene. The CDR3 totals 17 residues. CDR3 bases: TGTGCCAGCAGCAGATTCAAGGGACAGGGAGTTGTCACTGAAGCTTTCTTT. Residues: CASSRFKGQGVVTEAFF.

V is TRBV6-5 and J is TRBJ1-1; D remains ambiguous. CDR3 length: 15 residues. Deletions cut 0 bases from V and 2 bases from J, with 10 bases between. In germline, CDR1 is MNHEY, CDR2 SVGAGI. The CDR3 loop reads CASSYSWTGNTEAFF. The CDR3 DNA is TGTGCCAGCAGTTACTCCTGGACGGGAAACACTGAAGCTTTCTTT.

The chain uses TRBV6-5 and TRBJ2-6; no firm D call. V was shortened by 5 bases and J by 7 bases, with 9 bases between the two germline ends. CDR1 is MNHEY, CDR2 SVGAGI, per germline. This CDR3 is built from 13 residues. The CDR3 coding sequence is TGTGCCAGCAGTCTGGAGCGAGCCAACGTCCTGACTTTC. This codes for CASSLERANVLTF.

This clone showed up just once. V gene TRBV5-4 combines with J gene TRBJ2-1; D not resolved. V dropped 4 bases and J dropped 0 bases, with 8 bases sitting between them. CDR3 length: 14 amino acids. Germline V gene sequence: CDR1 SGHNT, CDR2 YYREEE (reference sequence). CDR3 loop: CASSGGGSYNEQFF. CDR3 nucleotide sequence: TGTGCCAGCAGCGGCGGCGGCTCCTACAATGAGCAGTTCTTC.

This chain connects TRBV28 to TRBJ2-1; 9 positions agree with TRBD2. Germline V gives CDR1 MDHEN, CDR2 SYDVKM. This CDR3 has 15 residues. V was pared by 8 bases and J by 3 bases, with 8 bases of the junction left unmatched. The CDR3 DNA sequence: TGTGCCAGCCCCCCGTCGCGGGAGGGCTACAATGAGCAGTTCTTC. This translates into CASPPSREGYNEQFF.

Concerning this clone itself: The same CDR3 also results from other DNA sequences found in this sample. The V gene is TRBV6-5, the J gene TRBJ1-5; D not certain. The CDR3 runs to 12 residues. CDR1 and CDR2 (germline): MNHEY, SVGAGI. V lost 6 bases, J lost 3 bases, and 6 bases lay in between. The CDR3 DNA reads as TGTGCCAGCAGCCGAGACAATCAGCCCCAGCATTTT. The encoded protein is CASSRDNQPQHF.

This sequence joins TRBV10-3 and TRBJ2-1; 11 positions agree with TRBD2. The V gene's germline CDR1 is ENHRY and CDR2 SYGVKD. The junction had 3 bases not matched to a gene; V was cut back by 8 bases and J by 3 bases. The CDR3 is 14 residues long. In DNA form, the CDR3 reads TGTGCCATCTCGGGACTAGCGGACTACAATGAGCAGTTCTTC. This sequence encodes CAISGLADYNEQFF.

The J gene is TRBJ1-4, the V gene TRBV9; 8 bases fit TRBD1. Per germline, CDR1 SGDLS and CDR2 YYNGEE. The V and J ends lost 4 bases and 7 bases, in that order; junction bases with no gene match: 9. The CDR3 is 15 amino acids. The CDR3 reads CASSTSTGVVEKLFF. CDR3 nucleotides: TGTGCCAGCAGCACCTCGACAGGGGTGGTTGAAAAACTGTTTTTT.

The chain joins TRBV6-5 to TRBJ2-5; 10 positions agree with TRBD2. CDR1 MNHEY and CDR2 SVGAGI come from the germline V gene. CDR3 length: 14 amino acids. The ends lost 9 bases at V and 5 bases at J; junction bases unmatched: 9. This chain's CDR3 is CASTGTSEGETQYF. CDR3 bases: TGTGCCAGTACCGGGACTAGCGAGGGGGAGACCCAGTACTTC.

This sequence joins TRBV28 and TRBJ1-4; 8 bases match TRBD1. CDR3 length equals 19 residues. Germline V gives CDR1 MDHEN, CDR2 SYDVKM. The trim removed 10 bases at V and 3 bases at J, leaving 22 bases unmatched. CDR3 sequence (DNA): TGTGCCAACTTACTGTACTACCGGGACAGGCGACCGCCTAATGAAAAACTGTTTTTT. This sequence encodes CANLLYYRDRRPPNEKLFF.

The V gene is TRBV11-2, the J gene TRBJ2-5; 10 bases agree with TRBD2. CDR1 is SGHAT, CDR2 FQNNGV, per germline. Germline trimming cut 2 bases from V and 5 bases from J; bases unmatched to any gene: 11. The CDR3 has 17 residues. In DNA form, the CDR3 reads TGTGCCAGCAGCTTAAATCCTAGCGGGAGTTTCGGGGAGACCCAGTACTTC. Translated, it gives CASSLNPSGSFGETQYF.

The J gene is TRBJ2-2, the V gene TRBV7-2; 10 nucleotides match TRBD2. Germline V gene data show CDR1 as SGHTA and CDR2 as FQGNSA. The CDR3 is made up of 14 amino acids. V dropped 7 bases and J dropped 2; count of bases not matched to a gene: 1. The CDR3 is CASKLAGNTGELFF. Written as DNA, the CDR3 is TGTGCCAGCAAACTAGCGGGAAACACCGGGGAGCTGTTTTTT.

This clone was seen more than once but under ten times. CDR3 amino acids: CSVDVRTGNGYTF. The CDR3 nucleotides are TGCAGCGTTGACGTCAGGACAGGGAATGGCTACACCTTC. The chain couples TRBV29-1 to TRBJ1-2; 8 nucleotides agree with TRBD1. The trim removed 3 bases at V and 6 bases at J, leaving 6 bases unmatched. CDR1 and CDR2 from the germline V gene are SQVTM and ANQGSEA. The CDR3 loop spans 13 amino acids.

The chain is built from TRBV2 and TRBJ2-1; 8 bases fit TRBD1. Germline V gene data show CDR1 as SNHLY and CDR2 as FYNNEI. The J segment lost 5 bases and the V segment lost 6 bases, leaving 12 bases of the junction unmatched. The CDR3 is 16 residues long. CDR3 region: CASSHDRDRSNNEQFF. Here the CDR3 DNA reads TGTGCCAGCAGCCACGACCGGGACAGGAGCAACAATGAGCAGTTCTTC.

The chain is built from TRBV6-5 and TRBJ1-4; 10 nucleotides match TRBD1. CDR3 length: 15 residues. CDR1 MNHEY and CDR2 SVGAGI come from the germline V gene. V lost 5 bases, J lost 6 bases, and 6 bases stayed unmatched. The CDR3 here is CASSRATGGYEKLFF. For the CDR3, the DNA is TGTGCCAGCAGTCGCGCGACAGGGGGCTATGAAAAACTGTTTTTT.